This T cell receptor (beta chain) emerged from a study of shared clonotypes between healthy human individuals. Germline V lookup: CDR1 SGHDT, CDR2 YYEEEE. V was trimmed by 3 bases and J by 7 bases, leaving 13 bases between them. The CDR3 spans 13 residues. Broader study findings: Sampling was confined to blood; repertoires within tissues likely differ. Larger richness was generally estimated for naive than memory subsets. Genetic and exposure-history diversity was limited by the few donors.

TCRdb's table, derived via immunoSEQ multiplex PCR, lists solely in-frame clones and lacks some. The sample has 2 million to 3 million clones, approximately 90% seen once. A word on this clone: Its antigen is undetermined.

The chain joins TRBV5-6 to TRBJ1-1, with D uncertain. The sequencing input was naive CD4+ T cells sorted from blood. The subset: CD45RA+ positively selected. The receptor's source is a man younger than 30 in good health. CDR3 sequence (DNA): TGTGCCAGCAGCTCAGAATGGGCGGGTGAAGCTTTCTTT. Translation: CASSSEWAGEAFF.